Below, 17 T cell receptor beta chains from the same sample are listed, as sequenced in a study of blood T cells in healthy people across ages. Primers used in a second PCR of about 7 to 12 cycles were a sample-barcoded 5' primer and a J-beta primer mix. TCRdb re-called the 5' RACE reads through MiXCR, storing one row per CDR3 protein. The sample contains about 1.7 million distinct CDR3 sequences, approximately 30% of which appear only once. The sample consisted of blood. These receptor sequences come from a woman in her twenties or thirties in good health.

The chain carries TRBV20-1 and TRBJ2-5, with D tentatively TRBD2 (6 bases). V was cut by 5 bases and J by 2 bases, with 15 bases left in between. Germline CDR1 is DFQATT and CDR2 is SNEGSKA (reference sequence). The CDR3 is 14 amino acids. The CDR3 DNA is TGCAGTGCTGACTGGCCGGGAGTTCAAGAGACCCAGTACTTC. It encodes CSADWPGVQETQYF.

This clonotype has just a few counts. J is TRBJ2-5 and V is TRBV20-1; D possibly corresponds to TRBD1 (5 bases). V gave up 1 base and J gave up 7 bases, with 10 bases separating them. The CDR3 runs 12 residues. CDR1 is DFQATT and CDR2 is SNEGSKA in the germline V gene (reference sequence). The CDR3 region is CSARVGLATQYF. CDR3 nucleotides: TGCAGTGCTAGAGTGGGGCTGGCGACCCAGTACTTC.

The CDR3 spells CASSSPIQGNTIYF. CDR3 DNA: TGTGCCAGCAGCTCACCCATACAGGGAAACACCATATATTTT. The chain joins TRBV7-9 to TRBJ1-3, with unresolved D. The V end lost 4 bases, the J end lost 4 bases, and 11 bases lay between the germline ends. This CDR3 is built from 14 residues. Germline V gene sequence: CDR1 SEHNR, CDR2 FQNEAQ (reference sequence).

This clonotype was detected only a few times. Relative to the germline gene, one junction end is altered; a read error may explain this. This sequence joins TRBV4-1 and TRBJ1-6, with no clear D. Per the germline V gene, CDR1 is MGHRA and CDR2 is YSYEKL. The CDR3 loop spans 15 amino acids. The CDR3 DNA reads TGCGCCAGCAACCAATTCGGAGGGCCCATGTCACCCCTCCACTTT. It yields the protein CASNQFGGPMSPLHF.

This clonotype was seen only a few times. CDR3 in amino acids: CAWSVWSGTQYF. The CDR3 bases are TGTGCCTGGAGTGTGTGGTCGGGGACCCAGTACTTC. The chain uses TRBV30 and TRBJ2-5; D remains unclear. The V gene's germline CDR1 is GTSNPN and CDR2 SVGIG (reference sequence). V was pared by 0 bases and J by 7 bases, with 9 bases between. CDR3 length: 12 residues.

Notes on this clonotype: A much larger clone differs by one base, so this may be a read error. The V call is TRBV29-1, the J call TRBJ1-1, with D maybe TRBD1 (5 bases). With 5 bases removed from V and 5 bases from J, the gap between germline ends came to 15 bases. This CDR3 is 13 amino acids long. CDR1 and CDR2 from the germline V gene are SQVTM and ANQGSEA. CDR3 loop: CSVLEYEGTEAFF. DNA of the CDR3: TGCAGCGTTTTAGAATATGAGGGGACTGAAGCTTTCTTT.

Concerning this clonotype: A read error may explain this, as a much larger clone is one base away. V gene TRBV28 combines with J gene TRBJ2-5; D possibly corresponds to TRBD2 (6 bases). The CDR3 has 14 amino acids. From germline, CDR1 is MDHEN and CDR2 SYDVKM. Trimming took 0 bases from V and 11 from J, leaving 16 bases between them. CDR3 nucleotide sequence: TGTGCCAGCAGTTTATGGTCGGGGGTCAATGAGCAGTACTTC. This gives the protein CASSLWSGVNEQYF.

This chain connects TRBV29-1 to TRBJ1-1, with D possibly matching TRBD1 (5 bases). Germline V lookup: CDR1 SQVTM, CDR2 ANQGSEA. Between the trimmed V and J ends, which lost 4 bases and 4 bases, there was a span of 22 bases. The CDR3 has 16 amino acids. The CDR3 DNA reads TGCAGCGTTGGGGGACGGCAACCCCTGGGGACCACTGAAGCTTTCTTT. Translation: CSVGGRQPLGTTEAFF.

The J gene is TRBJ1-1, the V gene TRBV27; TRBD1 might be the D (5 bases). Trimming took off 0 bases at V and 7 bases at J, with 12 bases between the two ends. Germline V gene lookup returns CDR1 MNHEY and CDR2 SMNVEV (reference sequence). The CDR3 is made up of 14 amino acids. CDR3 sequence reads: CASSLSGARDEAFF. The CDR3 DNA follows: TGTGCCAGCAGTTTATCAGGGGCCAGGGATGAAGCTTTCTTT.

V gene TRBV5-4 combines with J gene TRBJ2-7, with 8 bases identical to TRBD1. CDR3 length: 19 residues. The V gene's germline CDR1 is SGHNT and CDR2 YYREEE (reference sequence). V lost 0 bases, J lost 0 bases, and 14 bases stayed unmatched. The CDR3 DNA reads TGTGCCAGCAGCTTGGGAGCCCCGACAGGGGTCGGAAGCTCCTACGAGCAGTACTTC. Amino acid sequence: CASSLGAPTGVGSSYEQYF.

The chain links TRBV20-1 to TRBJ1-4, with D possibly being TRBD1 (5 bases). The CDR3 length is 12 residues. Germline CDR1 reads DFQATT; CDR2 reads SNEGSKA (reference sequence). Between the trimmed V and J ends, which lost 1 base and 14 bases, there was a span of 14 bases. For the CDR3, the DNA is TGCAGTGCTAGAGGGGGCGGGGGACGCCTGTTTTTT. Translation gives CSARGGGGRLFF.

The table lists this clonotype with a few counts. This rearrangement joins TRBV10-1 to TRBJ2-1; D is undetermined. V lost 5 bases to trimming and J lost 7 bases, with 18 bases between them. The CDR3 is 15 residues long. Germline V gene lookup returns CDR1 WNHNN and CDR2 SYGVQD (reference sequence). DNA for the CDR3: TGCGCCAGCAGTTCCGAGCTAACAGTGGGTAATGAGCAGTTCTTC. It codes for CASSSELTVGNEQFF.

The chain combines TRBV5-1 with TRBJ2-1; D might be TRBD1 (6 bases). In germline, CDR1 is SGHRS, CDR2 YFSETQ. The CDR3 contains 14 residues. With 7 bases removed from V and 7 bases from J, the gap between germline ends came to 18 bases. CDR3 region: CASGALPGENEQFF. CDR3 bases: TGCGCCAGCGGTGCCCTGCCAGGGGAAAATGAGCAGTTCTTC.

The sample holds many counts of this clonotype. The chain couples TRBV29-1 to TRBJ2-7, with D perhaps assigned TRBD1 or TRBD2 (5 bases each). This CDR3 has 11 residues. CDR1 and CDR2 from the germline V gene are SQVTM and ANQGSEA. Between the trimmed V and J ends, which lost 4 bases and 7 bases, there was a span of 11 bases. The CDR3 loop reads CSVAWGGEQYF. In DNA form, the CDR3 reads TGCAGCGTTGCTTGGGGCGGGGAGCAGTACTTC.

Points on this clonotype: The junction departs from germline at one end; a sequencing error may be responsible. CDR3 bases: TGCGCCGGCAGCTTCGGGACTAGCGGGGCTTACGAGCAGTACTTC. It encodes CAGSFGTSGAYEQYF. This chain joins TRBV4-1 and TRBJ2-7; 13 nucleotides agree with TRBD2. Germline assignment: CDR1 MGHRA and CDR2 YSYEKL. The CDR3 totals 15 residues.

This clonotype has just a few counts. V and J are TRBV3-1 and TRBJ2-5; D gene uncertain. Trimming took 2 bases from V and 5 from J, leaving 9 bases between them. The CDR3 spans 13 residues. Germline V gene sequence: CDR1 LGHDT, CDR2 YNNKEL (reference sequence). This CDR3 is CASSQRRVETQYF. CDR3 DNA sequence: TGTGCCAGCAGCCAAAGAAGGGTCGAGACCCAGTACTTC.

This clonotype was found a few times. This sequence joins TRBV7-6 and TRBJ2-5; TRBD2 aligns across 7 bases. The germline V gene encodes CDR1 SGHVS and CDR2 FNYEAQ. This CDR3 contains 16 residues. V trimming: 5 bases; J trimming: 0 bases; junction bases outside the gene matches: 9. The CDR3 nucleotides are TGTGCCAGCAGCGCCAATGTGGGGGGGTACCAAGAGACCCAGTACTTC. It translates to CASSANVGGYQETQYF.